This T cell receptor (beta chain) was documented in a study of T cells in localized non-small cell lung cancer. General study findings and limits: Median around 54 top-100 tumor clones were shared with paired adjacent lung.

Method: immunoSEQ multiplex PCR; TCRdb's copy keeps in-frame clones and lacks some. The sample contains roughly 15,000 clones, about nine tenths of which appear only once. The CDR3 has 15 amino acids. Germline lookup yields CDR1 MNHNY and CDR2 SVGAGI (reference sequence). J lost 0 bases, V lost 3 bases, and 4 bases had no gene match. On this clone itself: Antigen specificity is unknown.

The chain couples TRBV6-6 to TRBJ1-1, with 7 bases that match TRBD1. This sequence was found in a female donor aged 60 or older with stage III squamous cell lung carcinoma. The sample was peripheral blood, taken before any cancer treatment. The CDR3 here is CASSYSGTVNTEAFF. CDR3 nucleotide sequence: TGTGCCAGCAGTTATTCCGGGACAGTGAACACTGAAGCTTTCTTT.